This TCR beta chain was documented in a study of T-cell reconstitution after alpha-beta-depleted transplantation in children. As it was prepared, the TCRbeta library received unique molecular identifiers. TCRdb re-called the PCR reads through MiXCR, storing one row per CDR3 protein. The sample carries over 550,000 distinct CDR3 sequences, about 10% recorded once. CDR1 is SQVTM, CDR2 ANQGSEA, per germline. The CDR3 spans 10 residues. V lost 4 bases and J lost 6, with 4 bases in between. The TCR originated in a human donor who donated a stem cell graft to a child with acute myeloid leukemia. The chain employs TRBV29-1 and TRBJ2-1; D gene uncertain. The sequenced sample was PBMCs from the stem cell graft donor, obtained from the stem cell graft. The CDR3 here is CSVASNEQFF. The CDR3 coding sequence is TGCAGCGTTGCGAGCAATGAGCAGTTCTTC.